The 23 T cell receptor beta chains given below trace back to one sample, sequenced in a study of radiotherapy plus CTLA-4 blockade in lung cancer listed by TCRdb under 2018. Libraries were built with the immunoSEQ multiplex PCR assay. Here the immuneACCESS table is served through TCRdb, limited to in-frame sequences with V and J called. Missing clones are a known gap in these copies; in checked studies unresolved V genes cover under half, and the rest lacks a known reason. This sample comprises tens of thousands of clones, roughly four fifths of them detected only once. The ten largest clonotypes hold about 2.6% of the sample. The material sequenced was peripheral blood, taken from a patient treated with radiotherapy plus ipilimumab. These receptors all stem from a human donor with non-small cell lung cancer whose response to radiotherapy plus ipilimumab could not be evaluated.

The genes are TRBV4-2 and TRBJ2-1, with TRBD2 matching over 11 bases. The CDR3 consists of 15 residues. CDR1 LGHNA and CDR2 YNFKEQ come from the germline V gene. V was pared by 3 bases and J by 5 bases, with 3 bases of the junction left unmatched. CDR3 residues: CASSQTSGTNNEQFF. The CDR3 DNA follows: TGTGCCAGCAGCCAGACTAGCGGGACTAACAATGAGCAGTTCTTC.

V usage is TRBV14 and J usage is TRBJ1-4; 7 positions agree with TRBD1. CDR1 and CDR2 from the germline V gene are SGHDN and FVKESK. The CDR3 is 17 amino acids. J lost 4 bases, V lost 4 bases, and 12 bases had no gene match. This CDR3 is CASSPFLSGTVNEKLFF. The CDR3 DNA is TGTGCCAGCAGCCCTTTCCTTTCCGGGACAGTTAATGAAAAACTGTTTTTT.

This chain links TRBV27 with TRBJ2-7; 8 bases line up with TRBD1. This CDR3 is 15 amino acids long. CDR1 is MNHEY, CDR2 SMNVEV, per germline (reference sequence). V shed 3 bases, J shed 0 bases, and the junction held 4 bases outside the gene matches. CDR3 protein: CASSLRQGNSYEQYF. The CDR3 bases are TGTGCCAGCAGTTTGAGACAGGGGAACTCCTACGAGCAGTACTTC.

This chain's CDR3 is CASSYSYLAGGDEQFF. DNA for the CDR3: TGTGCCAGCAGTTACTCGTATTTAGCGGGGGGGGATGAGCAGTTCTTC. This chain links TRBV6-5 with TRBJ2-1; 11 bases align to TRBD2. Germline assignment: CDR1 MNHEY and CDR2 SVGAGI. CDR3 length equals 16 residues. The V and J ends lost 0 bases and 8 bases, in that order; junction bases with no gene match: 6.

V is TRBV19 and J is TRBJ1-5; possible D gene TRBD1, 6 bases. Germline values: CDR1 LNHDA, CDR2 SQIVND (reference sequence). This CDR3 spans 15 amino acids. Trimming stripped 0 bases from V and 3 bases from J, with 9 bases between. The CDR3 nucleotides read TGTGCCAGTAGTATAGAGCAGGGGATCAATCAGCCCCAGCATTTT. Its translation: CASSIEQGINQPQHF.

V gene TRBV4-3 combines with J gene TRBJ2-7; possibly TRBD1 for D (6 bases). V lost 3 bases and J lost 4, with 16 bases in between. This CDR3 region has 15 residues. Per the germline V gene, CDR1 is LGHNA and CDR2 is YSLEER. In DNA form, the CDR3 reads TGCGCCAGCAGCCACGCGGACAGCTCGCCTTACGAGCAGTACTTC. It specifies CASSHADSSPYEQYF.

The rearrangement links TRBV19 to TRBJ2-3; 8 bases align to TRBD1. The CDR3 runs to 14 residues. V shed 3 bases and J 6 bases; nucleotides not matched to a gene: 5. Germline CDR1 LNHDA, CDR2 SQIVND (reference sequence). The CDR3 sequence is CASSIARGPDTQYF. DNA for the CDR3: TGTGCCAGTAGTATTGCCAGGGGGCCTGATACGCAGTATTTT.

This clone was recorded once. CDR3 loop: CASSSTLTVEQYF. In nucleotides, the CDR3 is TGTGCCAGCAGCTCCACCCTTACAGTCGAGCAGTACTTC. This rearrangement joins TRBV7-2 to TRBJ2-7; D unclear. The germline V gene encodes CDR1 SGHTA and CDR2 FQGNSA. Trimming pared 4 bases from V and 6 bases from J, leaving 13 bases between. The CDR3 loop spans 13 amino acids.

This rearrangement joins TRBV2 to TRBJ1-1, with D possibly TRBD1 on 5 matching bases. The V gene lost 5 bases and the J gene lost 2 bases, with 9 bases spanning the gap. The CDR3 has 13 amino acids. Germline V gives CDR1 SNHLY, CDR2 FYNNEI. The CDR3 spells CASSSRENTEAFF. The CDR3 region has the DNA TGTGCCAGCAGTAGCAGGGAAAACACTGAAGCTTTCTTT.

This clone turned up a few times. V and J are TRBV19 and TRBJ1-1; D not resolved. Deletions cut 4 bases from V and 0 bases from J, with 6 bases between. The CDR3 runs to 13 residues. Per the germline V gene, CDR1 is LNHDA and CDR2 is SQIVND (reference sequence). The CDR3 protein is CASSRGMNTEAFF. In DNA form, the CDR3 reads TGTGCCAGTAGTAGAGGAATGAACACTGAAGCTTTCTTT. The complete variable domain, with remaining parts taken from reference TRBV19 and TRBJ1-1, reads DGGITQSPKYLFRKEGQNVTLSCEQNLNHDAMYWYRQDPGQGLRLIYYSQIVNDFQKGDIAEGYSVSREKKESFPLTVTSAQKNPTAFYLCASSRGMNTEAFFGQGTRLTVV.

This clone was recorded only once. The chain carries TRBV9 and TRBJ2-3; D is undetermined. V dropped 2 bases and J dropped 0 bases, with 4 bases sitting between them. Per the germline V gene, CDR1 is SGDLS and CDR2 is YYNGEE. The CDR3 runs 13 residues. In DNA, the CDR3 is TGTGCCAGCAGCGTCAGTAGCACAGATACGCAGTATTTT. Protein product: CASSVSSTDTQYF. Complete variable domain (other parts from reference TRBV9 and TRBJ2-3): DSGVTQTPKHLITATGQRVTLRCSPRSGDLSVYWYQQSLDQGLQFLIQYYNGEERAKGNILERFSAQQFPDLHSELNLSSLELGDSALYFCASSVSSTDTQYFGPGTRLTVL.

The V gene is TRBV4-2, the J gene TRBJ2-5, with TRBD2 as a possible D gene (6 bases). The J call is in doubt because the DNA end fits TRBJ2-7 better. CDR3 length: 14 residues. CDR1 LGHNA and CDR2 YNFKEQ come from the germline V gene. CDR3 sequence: CASSHSGSSYEQYF. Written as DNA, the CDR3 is TGTGCCAGCAGCCATAGCGGAAGCTCCTACGAGCAGTACTTC.

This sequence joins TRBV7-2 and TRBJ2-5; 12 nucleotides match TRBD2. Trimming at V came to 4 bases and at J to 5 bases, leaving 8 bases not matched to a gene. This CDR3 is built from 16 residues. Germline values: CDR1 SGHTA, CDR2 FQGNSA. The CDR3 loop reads CASSWAGLAGRETQYF. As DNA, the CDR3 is TGTGCCAGCAGCTGGGCCGGACTAGCGGGGAGGGAGACCCAGTACTTC.

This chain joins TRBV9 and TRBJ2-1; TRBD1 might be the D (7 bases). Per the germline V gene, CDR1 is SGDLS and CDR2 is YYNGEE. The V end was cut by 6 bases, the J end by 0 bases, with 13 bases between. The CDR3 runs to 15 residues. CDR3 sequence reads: CASTGGQSSYNEQFF. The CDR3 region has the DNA TGTGCCAGCACCGGGGGACAGAGCTCCTACAATGAGCAGTTCTTC.

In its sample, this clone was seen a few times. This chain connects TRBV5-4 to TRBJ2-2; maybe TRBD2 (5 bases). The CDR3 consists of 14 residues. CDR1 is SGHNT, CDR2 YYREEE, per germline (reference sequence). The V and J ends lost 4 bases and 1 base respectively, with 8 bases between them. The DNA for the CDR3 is TGTGCCAGCAGCCGGGGTTTGAACACCGGGGAGCTGTTTTTT. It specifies CASSRGLNTGELFF.

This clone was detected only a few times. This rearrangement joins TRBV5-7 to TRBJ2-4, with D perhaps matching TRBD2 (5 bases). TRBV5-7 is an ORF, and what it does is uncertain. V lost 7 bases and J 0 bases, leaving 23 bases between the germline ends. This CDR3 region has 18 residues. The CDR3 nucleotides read TGTGCCAGCGACCGAGAGGGTCGAGGGTATATAGCCAAAAACATTCAGTACTTC. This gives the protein CASDREGRGYIAKNIQYF.

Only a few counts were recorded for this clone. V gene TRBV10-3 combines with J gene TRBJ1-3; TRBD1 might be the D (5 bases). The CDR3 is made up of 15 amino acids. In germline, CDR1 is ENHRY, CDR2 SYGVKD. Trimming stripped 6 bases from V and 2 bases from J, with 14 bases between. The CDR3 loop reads CAIRQGQQAGNTIYF. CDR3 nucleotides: TGTGCCATCAGGCAGGGCCAACAGGCTGGAAACACCATATATTTT.

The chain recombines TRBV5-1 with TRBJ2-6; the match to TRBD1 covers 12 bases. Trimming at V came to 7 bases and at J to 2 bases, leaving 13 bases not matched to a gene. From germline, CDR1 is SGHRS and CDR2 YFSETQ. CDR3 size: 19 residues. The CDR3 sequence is CASRIRGTGGTPGANVLTF. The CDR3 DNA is TGCGCCAGCCGAATTCGCGGGACAGGGGGCACCCCTGGGGCCAACGTCCTGACTTTC.

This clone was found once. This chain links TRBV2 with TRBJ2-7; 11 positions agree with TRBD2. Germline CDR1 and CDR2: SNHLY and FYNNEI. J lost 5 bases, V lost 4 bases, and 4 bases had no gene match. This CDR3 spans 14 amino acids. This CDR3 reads CASSGLAGFDEQYF. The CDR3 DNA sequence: TGTGCCAGCAGTGGACTAGCGGGATTCGACGAGCAGTACTTC.

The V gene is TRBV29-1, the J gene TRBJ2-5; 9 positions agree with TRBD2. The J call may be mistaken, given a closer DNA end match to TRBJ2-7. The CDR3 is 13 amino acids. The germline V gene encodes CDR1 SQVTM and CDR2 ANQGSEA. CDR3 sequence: CSVAAGGSYEQYF. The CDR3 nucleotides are TGCAGCGTTGCAGCGGGGGGCTCCTACGAGCAGTACTTC.

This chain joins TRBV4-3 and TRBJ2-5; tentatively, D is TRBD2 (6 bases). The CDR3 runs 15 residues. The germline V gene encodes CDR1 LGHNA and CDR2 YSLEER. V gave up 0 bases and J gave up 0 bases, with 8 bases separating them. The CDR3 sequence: CASSQDRGYQETQYF. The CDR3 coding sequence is TGCGCCAGCAGCCAAGACCGGGGGTACCAAGAGACCCAGTACTTC.

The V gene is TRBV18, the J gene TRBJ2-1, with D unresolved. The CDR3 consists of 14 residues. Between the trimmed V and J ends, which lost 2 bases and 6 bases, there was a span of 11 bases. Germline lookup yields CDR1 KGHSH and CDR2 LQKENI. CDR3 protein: CASSPRGSLNEQFF. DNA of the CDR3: TGTGCCAGCTCACCAAGAGGCTCCCTCAATGAGCAGTTCTTC. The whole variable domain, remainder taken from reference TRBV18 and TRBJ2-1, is NAGVMQNPRHLVRRRGQEARLRCSPMKGHSHVYWYRQLPEEGLKFMVYLQKENIIDESGMPKERFSAEFPKEGPSILRIQQVVRGDSAAYFCASSPRGSLNEQFFGPGTRLTVL.

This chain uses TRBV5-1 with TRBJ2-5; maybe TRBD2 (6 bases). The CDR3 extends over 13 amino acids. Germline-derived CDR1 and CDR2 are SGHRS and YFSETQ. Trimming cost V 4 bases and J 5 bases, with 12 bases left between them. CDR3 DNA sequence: TGCGCCAGCAGCCAGGTCGGAGGGGAGACCCAGTACTTC. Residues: CASSQVGGETQYF.